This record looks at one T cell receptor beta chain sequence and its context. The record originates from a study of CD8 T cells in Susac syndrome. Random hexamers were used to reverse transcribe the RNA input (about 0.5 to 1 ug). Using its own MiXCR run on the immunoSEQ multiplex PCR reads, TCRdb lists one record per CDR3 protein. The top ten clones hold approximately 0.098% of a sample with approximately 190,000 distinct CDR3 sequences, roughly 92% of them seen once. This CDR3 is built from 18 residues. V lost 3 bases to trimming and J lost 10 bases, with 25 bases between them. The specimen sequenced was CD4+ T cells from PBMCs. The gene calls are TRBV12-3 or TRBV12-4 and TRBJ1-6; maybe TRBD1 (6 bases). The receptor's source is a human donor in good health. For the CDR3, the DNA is TGTGCCAGCAGTTTCAGGGGAGCAGCTATGAGGGAGGTCTCACCCCTCCACTTT. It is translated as CASSFRGAAMREVSPLHF.